This T cell receptor (beta chain) was found in a study of early T cells in non-severe SARS-CoV-2 infection (dated by TCRdb to the early 2020s). About the investigation overall: Because TCR sequencing relied on bulk RNA taken from unsorted whole blood, pairing of alpha and beta chains was not possible. Study-level results and caveats: VDJdb matching was skewed toward anti-spike CD8 responses and likely underestimated virus-specific expansions, missing private and CD4 specificities.

This clonotype has at least ten counts. Its antigen remains unidentified. No qualities accompany the bases; no much larger clone lies one base away. Trimming accounts for 8 bases at V and 0 bases at J, while the number of junction bases matched to no gene is 4. CDR1 and CDR2 are drawn from the germline V gene: MNHNS, SASEGT. The CDR3 spans 14 residues, from the cysteine through the phenylalanine. Only the CDR3 part of the read is kept: 42 bases, read in frame from the first base. Library generation was performed with 5' RACE. Sequencer: NextSeq 500. The TCR library protocol attached unique molecular identifiers to individual cDNA molecules to correct for sequencing error and PCR bias. TCR alpha and beta chains were both sequenced, and the abundances of alpha and beta sequences in each sample were closely correlated with each other. The published analysis was carried out like this. Decombinator V4 was used to annotate TCR sequences for V gene, J gene and CDR3. TCRs were defined as expanded if a significant change between any two time points was detected under a Poisson model with p below 0.0001. TCR abundances were normalised to the total number of TCRs sequenced per sample and expressed as counts per million. MAIT TCRs were defined by TRAV1-2 paired with TRAJ12, TRAJ20 or TRAJ33, and iNKT TCRs by TRAV10 paired with TRAJ18. VDJdb, accessed 1 November 2021, was searched for CMV, EBV and SARS-CoV-2 annotated TCRs, excluding TCRs annotated for multiple antigens. TCRdb ran its own pipeline on the public reads, namely fastp trimming at Q25 and MiXCR clone calling, and kept in-frame beta chains. Entries that share a CDR3 protein sequence are merged under the most common genes and DNA. TCRdb, not the authors, supplied the V and J calls. The table for this sample lists 97,000 or so distinct CDR3 sequences; under 15% of them were counted only once. The ten largest make up 6% to 7% of the sample.

A case-control design nested within a healthcare worker cohort in London, UK, was used, with weekly nasopharyngeal swab PCR tests and blood sampling performed. Healthcare workers were recruited between 23 and 31 March 2020, during the week of the UK lockdown, and were followed weekly for up to about 15 weeks. The origin of this receptor is an adult who was a healthcare worker with PCR-confirmed SARS-CoV-2 infection or an uninfected control (not recorded which). The chain is made from TRBV6-1 and TRBJ2-4; 7 of the junction bases match TRBD2. Sequenced material: whole blood. The CDR3 reads as follows: CASAIAGAKNIQYF. In nucleotides, the sequence is TGTGCCAGCGCGATAGCGGGAGCCAAAAACATTCAGTACTTC.